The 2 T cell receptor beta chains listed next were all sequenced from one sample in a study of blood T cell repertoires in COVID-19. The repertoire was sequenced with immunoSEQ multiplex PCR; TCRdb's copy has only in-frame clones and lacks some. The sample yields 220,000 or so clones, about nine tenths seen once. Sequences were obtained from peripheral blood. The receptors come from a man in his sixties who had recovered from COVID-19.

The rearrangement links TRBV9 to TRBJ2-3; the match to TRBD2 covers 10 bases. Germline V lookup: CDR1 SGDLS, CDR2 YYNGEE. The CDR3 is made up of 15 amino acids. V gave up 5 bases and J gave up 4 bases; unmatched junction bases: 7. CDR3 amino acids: CASSPVAGGADTQYF. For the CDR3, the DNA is TGTGCCAGCAGTCCCGTAGCGGGAGGCGCAGATACGCAGTATTTT.

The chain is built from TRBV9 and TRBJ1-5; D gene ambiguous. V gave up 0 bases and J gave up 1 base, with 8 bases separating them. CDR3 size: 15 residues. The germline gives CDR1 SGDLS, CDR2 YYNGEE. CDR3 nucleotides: TGTGCCAGCAGCGTAGATTCGGGAAGCAATCAGCCCCAGCATTTT. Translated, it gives CASSVDSGSNQPQHF.